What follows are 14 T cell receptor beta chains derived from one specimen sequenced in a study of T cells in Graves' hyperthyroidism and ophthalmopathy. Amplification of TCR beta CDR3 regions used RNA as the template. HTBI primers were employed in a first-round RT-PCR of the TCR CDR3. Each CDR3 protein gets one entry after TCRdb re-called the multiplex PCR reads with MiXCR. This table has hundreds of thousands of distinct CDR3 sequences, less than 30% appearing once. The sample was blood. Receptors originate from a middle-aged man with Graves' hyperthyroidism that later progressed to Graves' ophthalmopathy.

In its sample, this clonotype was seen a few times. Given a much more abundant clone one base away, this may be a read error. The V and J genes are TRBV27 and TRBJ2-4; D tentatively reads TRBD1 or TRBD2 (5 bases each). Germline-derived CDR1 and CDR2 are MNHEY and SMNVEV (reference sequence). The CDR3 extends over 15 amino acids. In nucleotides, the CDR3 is TGTGCCAGCAGTCCTAGACAGCTAGCCAAAAACACTCAGTACTTC. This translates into CASSPRQLAKNTQYF.

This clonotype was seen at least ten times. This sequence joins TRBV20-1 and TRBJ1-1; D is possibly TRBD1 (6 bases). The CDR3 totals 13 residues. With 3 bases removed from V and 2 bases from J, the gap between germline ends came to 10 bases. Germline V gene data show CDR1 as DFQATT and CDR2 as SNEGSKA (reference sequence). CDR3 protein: CSARDSTNTEAFF. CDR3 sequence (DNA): TGCAGTGCTAGGGACAGCACAAACACTGAAGCTTTCTTT.

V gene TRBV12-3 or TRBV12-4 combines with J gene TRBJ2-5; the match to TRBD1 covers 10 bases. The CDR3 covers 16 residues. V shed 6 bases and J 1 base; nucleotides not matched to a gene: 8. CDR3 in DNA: TGTGCCAGCAGCCACCGGGACAGGGGTCCCCAAGAGACCCAGTACTTC. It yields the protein CASSHRDRGPQETQYF.

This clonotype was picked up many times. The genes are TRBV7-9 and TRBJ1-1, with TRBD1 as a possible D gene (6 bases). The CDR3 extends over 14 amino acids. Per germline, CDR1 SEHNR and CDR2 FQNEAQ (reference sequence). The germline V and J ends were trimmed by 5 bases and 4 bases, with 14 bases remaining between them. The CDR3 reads CASSNRVRITEAFF. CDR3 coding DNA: TGTGCCAGCAGCAACAGGGTTCGCATCACTGAAGCTTTCTTT.

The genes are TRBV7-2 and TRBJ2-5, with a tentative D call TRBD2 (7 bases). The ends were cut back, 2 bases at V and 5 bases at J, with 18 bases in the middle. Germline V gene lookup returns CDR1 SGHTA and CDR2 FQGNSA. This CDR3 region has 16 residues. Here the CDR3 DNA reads TGTGCCAGCAGCTTAAGGGGGGGGAGTCCTACGGAGACCCAGTACTTC. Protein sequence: CASSLRGGSPTETQYF.

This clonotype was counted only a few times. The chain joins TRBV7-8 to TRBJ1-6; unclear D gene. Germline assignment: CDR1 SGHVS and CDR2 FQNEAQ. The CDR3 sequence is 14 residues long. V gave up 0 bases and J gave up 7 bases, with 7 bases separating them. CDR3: CASSLAPANSPLHF. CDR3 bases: TGTGCCAGCAGCTTAGCGCCAGCGAATTCACCCCTCCACTTT.

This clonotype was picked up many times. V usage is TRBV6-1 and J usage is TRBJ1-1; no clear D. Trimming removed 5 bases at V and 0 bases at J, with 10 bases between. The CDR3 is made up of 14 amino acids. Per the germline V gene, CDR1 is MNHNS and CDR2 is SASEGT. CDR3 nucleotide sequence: TGTGCCAGCAGTCGGGGATCCATGAACACTGAAGCTTTCTTT. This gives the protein CASSRGSMNTEAFF.

The CDR3 DNA sequence: TGTGCCAGTAGTATATACCGGAACACTGAAGCTTTCTTT. Protein sequence: CASSIYRNTEAFF. The gene calls are TRBV19 and TRBJ1-1; D is uncertain. CDR1 is LNHDA, CDR2 SQIVND, per germline (reference sequence). The CDR3 extends over 13 amino acids. Trimming pared 2 bases from V and 1 base from J, leaving 5 bases between. The variable domain in full, with the rest retrieved from reference TRBV19 and TRBJ1-1, is DGGITQSPKYLFRKEGQNVTLSCEQNLNHDAMYWYRQDPGQGLRLIYYSQIVNDFQKGDIAEGYSVSREKKESFPLTVTSAQKNPTAFYLCASSIYRNTEAFFGQGTRLTVV.

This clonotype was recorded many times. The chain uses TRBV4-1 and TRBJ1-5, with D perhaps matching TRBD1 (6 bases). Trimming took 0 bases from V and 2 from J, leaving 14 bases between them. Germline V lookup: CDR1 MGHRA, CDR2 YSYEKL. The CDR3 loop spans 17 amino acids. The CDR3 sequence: CASSQEEWGARNQPQHF. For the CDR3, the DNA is TGCGCCAGCAGCCAAGAGGAATGGGGGGCGCGCAATCAGCCCCAGCATTTT.

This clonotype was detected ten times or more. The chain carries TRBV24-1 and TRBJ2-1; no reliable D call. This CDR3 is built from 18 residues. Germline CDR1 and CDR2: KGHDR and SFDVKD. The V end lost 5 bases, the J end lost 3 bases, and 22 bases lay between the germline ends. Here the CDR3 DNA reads TGTGCCACCAGTGCCTCTCCGACGGACGTGTGGGTCTACAATGAGCAGTTCTTC. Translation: CATSASPTDVWVYNEQFF.

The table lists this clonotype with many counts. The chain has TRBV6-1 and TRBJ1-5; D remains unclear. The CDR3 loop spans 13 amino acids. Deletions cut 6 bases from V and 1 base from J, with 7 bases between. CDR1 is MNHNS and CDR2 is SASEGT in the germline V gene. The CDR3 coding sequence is TGTGCCAGCAGAGAGACAAGCAATCAGCCCCAGCATTTT. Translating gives CASRETSNQPQHF.

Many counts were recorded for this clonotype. For the CDR3, the DNA is TGTGCCAGCAGTCCTAGGGGAGGGGTTATGAACACTGAAGCTTTCTTT. Protein sequence: CASSPRGGVMNTEAFF. The chain combines TRBV12-3 or TRBV12-4 with TRBJ1-1; D possibly corresponds to TRBD1 (5 bases). Trimming shortened V by 5 bases and J by 0 bases, and 16 bases separated the two germline ends. The CDR3 spans 16 residues.

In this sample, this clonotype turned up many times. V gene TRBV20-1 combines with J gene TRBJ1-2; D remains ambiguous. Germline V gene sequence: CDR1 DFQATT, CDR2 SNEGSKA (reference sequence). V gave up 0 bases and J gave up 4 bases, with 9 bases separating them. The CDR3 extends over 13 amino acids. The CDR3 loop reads CSAREDPSYGYTF. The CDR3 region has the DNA TGCAGTGCTAGAGAGGACCCCAGCTATGGCTACACCTTC.

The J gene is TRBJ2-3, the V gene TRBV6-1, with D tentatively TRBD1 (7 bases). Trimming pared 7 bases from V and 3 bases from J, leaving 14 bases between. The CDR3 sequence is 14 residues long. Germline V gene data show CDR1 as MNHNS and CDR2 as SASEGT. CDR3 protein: CASNRRGVTDTQYF. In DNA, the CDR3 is TGTGCCAGCAATCGCAGGGGGGTAACAGATACGCAGTATTTT.